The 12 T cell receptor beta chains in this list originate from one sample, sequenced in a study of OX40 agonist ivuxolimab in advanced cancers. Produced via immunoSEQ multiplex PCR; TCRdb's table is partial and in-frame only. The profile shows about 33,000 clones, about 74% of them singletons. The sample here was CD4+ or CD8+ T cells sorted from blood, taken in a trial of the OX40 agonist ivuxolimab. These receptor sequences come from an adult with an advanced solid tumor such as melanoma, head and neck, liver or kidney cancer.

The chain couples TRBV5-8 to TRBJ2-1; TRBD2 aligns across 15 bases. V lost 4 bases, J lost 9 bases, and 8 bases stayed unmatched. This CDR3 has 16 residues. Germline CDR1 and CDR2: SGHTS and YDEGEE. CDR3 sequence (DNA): TGTGCCAGCAGCCTCGGGACTAGCGGGGGGAGGACTGAGCAGTTCTTC. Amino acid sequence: CASSLGTSGGRTEQFF. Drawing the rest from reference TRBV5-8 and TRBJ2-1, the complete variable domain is EAGVTQSPTHLIKTRGQQATLRCSPISGHTSVYWYQQALGLGLQFLLWYDEGEERNRGNFPPRFSGRQFPNYSSELNVNALELEDSALYLCASSLGTSGGRTEQFFGPGTRLTVL.

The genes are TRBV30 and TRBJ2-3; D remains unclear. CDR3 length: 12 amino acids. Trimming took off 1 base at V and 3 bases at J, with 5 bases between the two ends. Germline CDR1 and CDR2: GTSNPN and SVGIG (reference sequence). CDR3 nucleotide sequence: TGTGCCTGGAGTGAAGGTACAGATACGCAGTATTTT. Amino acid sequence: CAWSEGTDTQYF.

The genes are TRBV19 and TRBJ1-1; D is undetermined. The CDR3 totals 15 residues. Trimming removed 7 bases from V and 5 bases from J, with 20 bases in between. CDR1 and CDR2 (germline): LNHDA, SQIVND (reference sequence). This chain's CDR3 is CASTQGGFRRTEAFF. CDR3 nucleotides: TGTGCCAGTACCCAAGGTGGTTTCCGGAGGACTGAAGCTTTCTTT.

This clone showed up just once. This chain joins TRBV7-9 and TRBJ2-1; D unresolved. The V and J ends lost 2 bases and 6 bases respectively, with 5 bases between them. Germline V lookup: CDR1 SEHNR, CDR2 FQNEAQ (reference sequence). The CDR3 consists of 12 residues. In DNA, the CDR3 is TGTGCCAGCAGCTTATACGGCAATGAGCAGTTCTTC. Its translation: CASSLYGNEQFF. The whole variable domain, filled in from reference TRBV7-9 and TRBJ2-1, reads DTGVSQNPRHKITKRGQNVTFRCDPISEHNRLYWYRQTLGQGPEFLTYFQNEAQLEKSRLLSDRFSAERPKGSFSTLEIQRTEQGDSAMYLCASSLYGNEQFFGPGTRLTVL.

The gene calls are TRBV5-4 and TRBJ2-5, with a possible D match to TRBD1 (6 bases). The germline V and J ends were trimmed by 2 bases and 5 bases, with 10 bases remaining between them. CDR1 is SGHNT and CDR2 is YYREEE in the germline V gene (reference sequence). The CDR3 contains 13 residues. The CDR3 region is CASSFAGAETQYF. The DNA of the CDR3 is TGTGCCAGCAGCTTCGCAGGGGCCGAGACCCAGTACTTC.

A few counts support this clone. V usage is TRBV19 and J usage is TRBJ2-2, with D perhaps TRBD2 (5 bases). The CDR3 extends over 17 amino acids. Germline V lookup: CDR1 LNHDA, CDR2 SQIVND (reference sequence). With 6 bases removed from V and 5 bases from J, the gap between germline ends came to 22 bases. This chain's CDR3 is CASRTSGELRGTGELFF. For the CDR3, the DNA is TGTGCCAGTAGGACCTCAGGAGAGCTAAGAGGGACCGGGGAGCTGTTTTTT. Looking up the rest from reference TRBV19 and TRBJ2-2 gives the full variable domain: DGGITQSPKYLFRKEGQNVTLSCEQNLNHDAMYWYRQDPGQGLRLIYYSQIVNDFQKGDIAEGYSVSREKKESFPLTVTSAQKNPTAFYLCASRTSGELRGTGELFFGEGSRLTVL.

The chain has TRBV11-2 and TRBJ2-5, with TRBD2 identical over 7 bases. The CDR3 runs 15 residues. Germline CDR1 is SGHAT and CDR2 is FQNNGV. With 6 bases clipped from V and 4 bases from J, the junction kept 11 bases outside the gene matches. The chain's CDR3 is CASSLPGGGTETQYF. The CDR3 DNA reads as TGTGCCAGCAGTCTGCCCGGCGGGGGTACAGAGACCCAGTACTTC.

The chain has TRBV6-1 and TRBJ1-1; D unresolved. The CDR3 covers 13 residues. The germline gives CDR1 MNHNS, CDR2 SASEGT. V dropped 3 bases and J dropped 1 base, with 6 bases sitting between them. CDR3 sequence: CASSDFQNTEAFF. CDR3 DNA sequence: TGTGCCAGCAGTGACTTCCAGAACACTGAAGCTTTCTTT.

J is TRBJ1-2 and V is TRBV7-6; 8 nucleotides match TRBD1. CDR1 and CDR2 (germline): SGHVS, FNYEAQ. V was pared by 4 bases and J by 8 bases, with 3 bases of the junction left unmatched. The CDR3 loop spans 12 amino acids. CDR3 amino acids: CASSSTGVGYTF. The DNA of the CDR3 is TGTGCCAGCAGCTCGACAGGGGTCGGCTACACCTTC.

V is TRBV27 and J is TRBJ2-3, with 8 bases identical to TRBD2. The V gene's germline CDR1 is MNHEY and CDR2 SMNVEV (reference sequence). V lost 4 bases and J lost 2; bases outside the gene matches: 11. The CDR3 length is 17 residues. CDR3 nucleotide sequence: TGTGCCAGCAGTTCCCTCGTACTAGCGGCAGACACAGATACGCAGTATTTT. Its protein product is CASSSLVLAADTDTQYF.

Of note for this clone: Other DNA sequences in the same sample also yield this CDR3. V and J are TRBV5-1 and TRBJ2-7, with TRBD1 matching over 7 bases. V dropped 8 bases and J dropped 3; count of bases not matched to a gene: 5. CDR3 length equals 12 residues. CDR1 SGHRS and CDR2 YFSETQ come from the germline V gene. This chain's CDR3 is CASSRDSYEQYF. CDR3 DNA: TGCGCCAGTTCCCGGGACAGCTACGAGCAGTACTTC.

CDR3 protein: CASSFGTGHQPQHF. As DNA, the CDR3 is TGTGCCAGCAGCTTTGGGACAGGGCATCAGCCCCAGCATTTT. The rearrangement joins TRBV5-8 to TRBJ1-5; 9 bases are a match to TRBD1. Per the germline V gene, CDR1 is SGHTS and CDR2 is YDEGEE. J lost 5 bases, V lost 2 bases, and 2 bases had no gene match. The CDR3 loop spans 14 amino acids. Full variable domain (rest looked up from reference TRBV5-8 and TRBJ1-5): EAGVTQSPTHLIKTRGQQATLRCSPISGHTSVYWYQQALGLGLQFLLWYDEGEERNRGNFPPRFSGRQFPNYSSELNVNALELEDSALYLCASSFGTGHQPQHFGDGTRLSIL.